The 31 T cell receptor beta chains below come from one sample, sequenced in a study of cytomegalovirus exposure and HLA in healthy donors. Researchers ran the PCR with 60 Vbeta and 13 Jbeta primers. Sequencing used immunoSEQ multiplex PCR; TCRdb keeps in-frame clones, though not all of them. Among some 130,000 clones listed, around 80% were seen once. Sequencing was carried out using PBMCs. The receptors shown here come from a woman in her 40s in good health and CMV-seronegative.

This chain links TRBV11-1 with TRBJ2-7, with a weak D call TRBD2 (5 bases). Germline V gene data show CDR1 as SGHAT and CDR2 as FQDESV (reference sequence). This CDR3 region has 12 residues. Trimming left V 5 bases short and J 3 bases short, with 8 bases between. The CDR3 here is CASSRTSYEQYF. The CDR3 nucleotides read TGTGCCAGCAGCCGCACTAGCTACGAGCAGTACTTC.

This clone was observed once. The chain links TRBV27 to TRBJ2-1; tentatively, D is TRBD2 (6 bases). The CDR3 covers 13 residues. CDR1 MNHEY and CDR2 SMNVEV come from the germline V gene (reference sequence). Trimming took 8 bases from V and 4 from J, leaving 12 bases between them. The CDR3 reads CASRRGTYNEQFF. In DNA, the CDR3 is TGTGCCAGCCGGAGGGGTACTTACAATGAGCAGTTCTTC.

This chain links TRBV15 with TRBJ1-6; TRBD1 agrees at 9 bases. CDR1 is LNHNV, CDR2 YYDKDF, per germline (reference sequence). The V and J ends lost 8 bases and 5 bases, in that order; junction bases with no gene match: 4. The CDR3 has 14 residues. For the CDR3, the DNA is TGTGCCACCGGGGACAGGGAGAATAATTCACCCCTCCACTTT. Its protein is CATGDRENNSPLHF.

V usage is TRBV28 and J usage is TRBJ1-1; D is uncertain. V was cut by 3 bases and J by 6 bases, with 8 bases left in between. Germline V gives CDR1 MDHEN, CDR2 SYDVKM. The CDR3 consists of 12 residues. In DNA form, the CDR3 reads TGTGCCAGCAGTTTGGCGGCGGCTGAAGCTTTCTTT. Its protein is CASSLAAAEAFF.

This clone appeared a few times. The chain couples TRBV2 to TRBJ2-3, with 12 bases that match TRBD2. Germline V gene data show CDR1 as SNHLY and CDR2 as FYNNEI. The CDR3 sequence is 16 residues long. Trimming at V came to 5 bases and at J to 5 bases, leaving 8 bases not matched to a gene. Written as DNA, the CDR3 is TGTGCCAGCAGTACTGCTAGCGGGGGGGCGGTAGATACGCAGTATTTT. Its protein product is CASSTASGGAVDTQYF.

The chain recombines TRBV7-9 with TRBJ2-1, with 16 bases identical to TRBD2. The CDR3 spans 17 residues. V dropped 2 bases and J dropped 10; count of bases not matched to a gene: 8. CDR1 and CDR2 (germline): SEHNR, FQNEAQ (reference sequence). The CDR3 protein is CASSLRGTSGGAPEQFF. In DNA form, the CDR3 reads TGTGCCAGCAGCTTAAGGGGGACTAGCGGGGGGGCCCCGGAGCAGTTCTTC.

The chain couples TRBV6-1 to TRBJ2-3, with TRBD2 matching 10 bases. Trimming took 0 bases from V and 6 from J; bases not matched to a gene: 3. CDR1 is MNHNS and CDR2 is SASEGT in the germline V gene. The CDR3 extends over 15 amino acids. Written as DNA, the CDR3 is TGTGCCAGCAGTGAAGCTCCTAGCGGGAGCGATACGCAGTATTTT. Protein product: CASSEAPSGSDTQYF.

The V call is TRBV30, the J call TRBJ2-1; D might be TRBD1 (6 bases). The CDR3 loop spans 16 amino acids. V was clipped by 0 bases and J by 1 base, with 13 bases between them. The germline gives CDR1 GTSNPN, CDR2 SVGIG (reference sequence). CDR3 residues: CAWSVGALSSYNEQFF. The DNA of the CDR3 is TGTGCCTGGAGTGTGGGGGCATTATCGTCCTACAATGAGCAGTTCTTC.

The chain joins TRBV19 to TRBJ2-2, with TRBD1 as a possible D gene (6 bases). The CDR3 has 15 residues. Germline CDR1 reads LNHDA; CDR2 reads SQIVND (reference sequence). V shed 7 bases and J shed 0 bases, with 12 bases lying between them. CDR3 protein: CASKAQGPNTGELFF. The CDR3 DNA is TGTGCCAGTAAGGCCCAGGGGCCGAACACCGGGGAGCTGTTTTTT. The full variable domain, its missing parts supplied by reference TRBV19 and TRBJ2-2, is DGGITQSPKYLFRKEGQNVTLSCEQNLNHDAMYWYRQDPGQGLRLIYYSQIVNDFQKGDIAEGYSVSREKKESFPLTVTSAQKNPTAFYLCASKAQGPNTGELFFGEGSRLTVL.

This chain joins TRBV6-5 and TRBJ2-7, with a possible D match to TRBD2 (6 bases). CDR1 is MNHEY, CDR2 SVGAGI, per germline. There are 13 residues in the CDR3. V lost 2 bases, J lost 6 bases, and 11 bases lay in between. The CDR3 is CASSYTFGGEQYF. For the CDR3, the DNA is TGTGCCAGCAGTTACACATTCGGGGGCGAGCAGTACTTC.

The CDR3 coding sequence is TGCAGCGTTGCTAACACCGGGTTTAACACTGAAGCTTTCTTT. It specifies CSVANTGFNTEAFF. J is TRBJ1-1 and V is TRBV29-1; no firm D call. Germline CDR1 SQVTM, CDR2 ANQGSEA. Trimming cost V 4 bases and J 2 bases, with 14 bases left between them. The CDR3 is 14 amino acids. Combining the CDR3 with reference TRBV29-1 and TRBJ1-1 gives the whole variable domain SAVISQKPSRDICQRGTSLTIQCQVDSQVTMMFWYRQQPGQSLTLIATANQGSEATYESGFVIDKFPISRPNLTFSTLTVSNMSPEDSSIYLCSVANTGFNTEAFFGQGTRLTVV.

Only a few counts were recorded for this clone. This chain joins TRBV5-1 and TRBJ2-3; 9 positions match TRBD1. Germline lookup yields CDR1 SGHRS and CDR2 YFSETQ. The V segment lost 3 bases and the J segment 4 bases; nucleotides outside the gene matches: 6. The CDR3 extends over 15 amino acids. CDR3 amino acids: CASSSGTGTSDTQYF. CDR3 DNA sequence: TGCGCCAGCAGCTCCGGGACAGGGACTTCAGATACGCAGTATTTT. The full variable domain, rest sourced from reference TRBV5-1 and TRBJ2-3, is KAGVTQTPRYLIKTRGQQVTLSCSPISGHRSVSWYQQTPGQGLQFLFEYFSETQRNKGNFPGRFSGRQFSNSRSEMNVSTLELGDSALYLCASSSGTGTSDTQYFGPGTRLTVL.

This clone has just a few counts. The chain links TRBV7-8 to TRBJ1-1; perhaps TRBD1 as D (6 bases). There are 14 residues in the CDR3. CDR1 and CDR2 from the germline V gene are SGHVS and FQNEAQ. V lost 1 base and J 7 bases, leaving 13 bases between the germline ends. The CDR3 DNA follows: TGTGCCAGCAGCTTAGGGGACGACAGGAGTGAAGCTTTCTTT. Its translation: CASSLGDDRSEAFF.

This chain connects TRBV9 to TRBJ2-3, with 7 bases matching TRBD1. After removal of 3 bases from V and 1 base from J, the junction contained 8 bases not matched to a gene. The germline V gene has CDR1 SGDLS and CDR2 YYNGEE. The CDR3 runs to 16 residues. The CDR3 reads CASSAVTGAGTDTQYF. The CDR3 coding sequence is TGTGCCAGCAGCGCCGTAACAGGGGCCGGCACAGATACGCAGTATTTT.

The chain joins TRBV6-6 to TRBJ1-5, with 8 positions matching TRBD1. Germline V gives CDR1 MNHNY, CDR2 SVGAGI (reference sequence). V gave up 4 bases and J gave up 2 bases; unmatched junction bases: 4. CDR3 length equals 15 residues. CDR3 in amino acids: CASSLDRVGNQPQHF. The CDR3 DNA sequence: TGTGCCAGCAGTTTGGACAGGGTCGGCAATCAGCCCCAGCATTTT.

For the CDR3, the DNA is TGCGCCAGCAGCCAAGGTCCAGAGGGATTCAGTGCTGAAGCTTTCTTT. Protein sequence: CASSQGPEGFSAEAFF. This chain connects TRBV4-1 to TRBJ1-1; D not certain. CDR1 is MGHRA and CDR2 is YSYEKL in the germline V gene. With 1 base removed from V and 6 bases from J, the gap between germline ends came to 18 bases. The CDR3 spans 16 residues.

The V gene is TRBV4-1, the J gene TRBJ2-4; 9 bases are shared with TRBD1. The J segment lost 8 bases and the V segment lost 2 bases, leaving 4 bases of the junction unmatched. The CDR3 sequence is 14 residues long. Germline CDR1 is MGHRA and CDR2 is YSYEKL. CDR3 DNA: TGCGCCAGCAGCCAACACAGGGGGCATGACATTCAGTACTTC. Residues: CASSQHRGHDIQYF.

The V call is TRBV28, the J call TRBJ1-4, with no clear D. Trimming removed 1 base from V and 8 bases from J, with 5 bases in between. The CDR3 extends over 12 amino acids. Germline CDR1 MDHEN, CDR2 SYDVKM. CDR3 protein: CASSLYGEKLFF. Here the CDR3 DNA reads TGTGCCAGCAGTTTATACGGGGAAAAACTGTTTTTT.

Only one count was recorded for this clone. The chain combines TRBV5-1 with TRBJ2-5; 7 bases align to TRBD2. The V segment lost 3 bases and the J segment 2 bases; nucleotides outside the gene matches: 4. CDR1 is SGHRS, CDR2 YFSETQ, per germline. This CDR3 region has 14 residues. CDR3 amino acids: CASSSTGGQETQYF. The CDR3 bases are TGCGCCAGCAGCTCTACGGGGGGTCAAGAGACCCAGTACTTC.

The V gene is TRBV19, the J gene TRBJ1-4, with D maybe TRBD1 (6 bases). Germline V gene lookup returns CDR1 LNHDA and CDR2 SQIVND (reference sequence). The V end lost 6 bases, the J end lost 6 bases, and 17 bases lay between the germline ends. The CDR3 covers 15 residues. CDR3 sequence (DNA): TGTGCCAGTAGCCTACAGGGCCCAGGAGATGAAAAACTGTTTTTT. This gives the protein CASSLQGPGDEKLFF.

This sequence joins TRBV30 and TRBJ1-5, with D unclear. The CDR3 sequence is 13 residues long. The V end lost 0 bases, the J end lost 2 bases, and 5 bases lay between the germline ends. CDR1 GTSNPN and CDR2 SVGIG come from the germline V gene (reference sequence). This chain's CDR3 is CAWSVSGNQPQHF. As DNA, the CDR3 is TGTGCCTGGAGTGTCAGCGGCAATCAGCCCCAGCATTTT.

The count of this clone is one. The chain uses TRBV7-7 and TRBJ2-5; D perhaps matches TRBD1 (6 bases). The CDR3 covers 14 residues. V shed 5 bases and J shed 4 bases, with 14 bases lying between them. Looked up from germline, CDR1 is SSHAT and CDR2 is FNYEAQ (reference sequence). The CDR3 bases are TGTGCCAGCAGCCCCCAGGGGATTGGAGAGACCCAGTACTTC. This sequence encodes CASSPQGIGETQYF.

The chain recombines TRBV5-4 with TRBJ2-3, with 11 bases fitting TRBD2. Unmatched junction bases numbered 6, after V lost 0 bases and J lost 0 bases. CDR3 length: 18 amino acids. Germline-derived CDR1 and CDR2 are SGHNT and YYREEE (reference sequence). As DNA, the CDR3 is TGTGCCAGCAGCTTGGTAGCGGGGGGGAAGACTAGCACAGATACGCAGTATTTT. Translation: CASSLVAGGKTSTDTQYF.

The CDR3 DNA sequence: TGTGCCAGCAGCGTATTCGGGACTGGGAGCAACGAGCAGTACTTC. This encodes CASSVFGTGSNEQYF. The V gene is TRBV9, the J gene TRBJ2-7, with D possibly matching TRBD2 (6 bases). Per germline, CDR1 SGDLS and CDR2 YYNGEE. The CDR3 contains 15 residues. The V end was cut by 1 base, the J end by 5 bases, with 16 bases between.

The J gene is TRBJ1-1, the V gene TRBV19; no reliable D call. Deletions cut 1 base from V and 7 bases from J, with 4 bases between. The CDR3 totals 11 residues. Germline CDR1 and CDR2: LNHDA and SQIVND (reference sequence). The CDR3 nucleotides read TGTGCCAGTAGTATAGTTAATGAAGCTTTCTTT. Protein product: CASSIVNEAFF.

With respect to this clone: The germline gene is not matched at one end of the junction; a read error may be the cause. V usage is TRBV7-8 and J usage is TRBJ2-5; D possibly corresponds to TRBD2 (6 bases). Germline V gives CDR1 SGHVS, CDR2 FQNEAQ. The CDR3 consists of 15 residues. CDR3 nucleotide sequence: TGTGCCAGCAGCTCGACGGGGGAGAACCAAGATACCCAGTACTTC. Translated: CASSSTGENQDTQYF.

This chain connects TRBV30 to TRBJ2-6; weak D call: TRBD2 (5 bases). CDR1 and CDR2 (germline): GTSNPN, SVGIG (reference sequence). The ends were cut back, 0 bases at V and 4 bases at J, with 10 bases in the middle. The CDR3 consists of 15 residues. The CDR3 region is CAWSVRDSGANVLTF. CDR3 nucleotide sequence: TGTGCCTGGAGTGTACGGGATTCCGGGGCCAACGTCCTGACTTTC.

The chain employs TRBV7-8 and TRBJ2-3, with a weak D call TRBD2 (5 bases). Germline V gives CDR1 SGHVS, CDR2 FQNEAQ. This CDR3 has 14 residues. V lost 7 bases and J lost 0, with 11 bases in between. Here the CDR3 DNA reads TGTGCCAGCACACCTAGCAGAAGCACAGATACGCAGTATTTT. Residues: CASTPSRSTDTQYF. Full variable domain (remainder filled in from reference TRBV7-8 and TRBJ2-3): GAGVSQSPRYKVAKRGQDVALRCDPISGHVSLFWYQQALGQGPEFLTYFQNEAQLDKSGLPSDRFFAERPEGSVSTLKIQRTQQEDSAVYLCASTPSRSTDTQYFGPGTRLTVL.

The chain recombines TRBV5-6 with TRBJ2-7, with D possibly being TRBD1 (6 bases). The ends were cut back, 0 bases at V and 7 bases at J, with 11 bases in the middle. This CDR3 contains 13 residues. The V gene's germline CDR1 is SGHDT and CDR2 YYEEEE. CDR3 in amino acids: CASSLGLGTEQYF. The CDR3 nucleotides read TGTGCCAGCAGCTTGGGCCTAGGGACAGAGCAGTACTTC. Full variable domain (missing parts from reference TRBV5-6 and TRBJ2-7): DAGVTQSPTHLIKTRGQQVTLRCSPKSGHDTVSWYQQALGQGPQFIFQYYEEEERQRGNFPDRFSGHQFPNYSSELNVNALLLGDSALYLCASSLGLGTEQYFGPGTRLTVT.

This clone was detected only a few times. The chain carries TRBV6-5 and TRBJ2-5; D not certain. Germline V CDR1 and CDR2: MNHEY, SVGAGI. Between the trimmed V and J ends, which lost 5 bases and 2 bases, there was a span of 6 bases. This CDR3 spans 12 amino acids. This CDR3 is CASSTEQETQYF. The CDR3 DNA reads TGTGCCAGCAGTACAGAGCAAGAGACCCAGTACTTC.

J is TRBJ2-3 and V is TRBV4-2; 8 bases map to TRBD2. CDR3 length equals 15 residues. Germline CDR1 and CDR2: LGHNA and YNFKEQ. With 5 bases clipped from V and 4 bases from J, the junction kept 8 bases outside the gene matches. CDR3 region: CASSTKPGGADTQYF. For the CDR3, the DNA is TGTGCCAGCAGCACCAAGCCGGGGGGGGCAGATACGCAGTATTTT.